The 12 T cell receptor beta chains presented below share a single source sample, sequenced in a study of blood T cell repertoires in COVID-19. Assay used: immunoSEQ multiplex PCR; TCRdb lists only in-frame clones, some missing. Of 200,000 to 300,000 clones in the sample, approximately 85% were seen once. Sample: peripheral blood. The receptors were sampled from a man aged 45-60 years with COVID-19, enrolled during active disease.

This sequence joins TRBV19 and TRBJ1-2; D uncertain. V was clipped by 9 bases and J by 2 bases, with 13 bases between them. The CDR3 loop spans 13 amino acids. The germline V gene encodes CDR1 LNHDA and CDR2 SQIVND (reference sequence). The CDR3 DNA reads TGTGCCAGCACCCAACAGTTAAACTATGGCTACACCTTC. Its protein is CASTQQLNYGYTF.

This chain connects TRBV28 to TRBJ1-1, with 8 nucleotides matching TRBD1. Trimming cost V 7 bases and J 7 bases; bases outside gene matches: 8. Germline values: CDR1 MDHEN, CDR2 SYDVKM. There are 13 residues in the CDR3. The CDR3 DNA follows: TGTGCCAGCATTCAGGGGGCCGGTGGTGAAGCTTTCTTT. Translation: CASIQGAGGEAFF.

The gene calls are TRBV9 and TRBJ1-1; 8 bases map to TRBD1. Losses at the gene ends were 4 bases for V and 0 bases for J; bases not matched to a gene: 14. The germline CDR1 and CDR2 sequences are SGDLS and YYNGEE. CDR3 length: 18 residues. CDR3 protein: CASSKLNRGTAVNTEAFF. The CDR3 nucleotides read TGTGCCAGCAGCAAACTAAACAGGGGGACCGCTGTGAACACTGAAGCTTTCTTT.

Regarding this clone: The junction departs from the called germline gene at one end, perhaps through a read error. The rearrangement joins TRBV2 to TRBJ2-1, with 10 bases aligning to TRBD2. CDR3 size: 14 residues. The germline gives CDR1 SNHLY, CDR2 FYNNEI. CDR3 bases: TGTGCCAGCAGTGAACCTAGCGGGGGCCAAACCGGGATCTTC. Translation gives CASSEPSGGQTGIF.

J is TRBJ2-3 and V is TRBV6-5; 7 nucleotides line up with TRBD1. Germline V gives CDR1 MNHEY, CDR2 SVGAGI. The V and J ends lost 6 bases and 5 bases, in that order; junction bases with no gene match: 8. The CDR3 extends over 14 amino acids. The CDR3 spells CASRTRGGQDTQYF. The CDR3 DNA is TGTGCCAGCAGAACAAGAGGGGGCCAAGATACGCAGTATTTT.

The chain employs TRBV9 and TRBJ1-2, with D uncertain. Per the germline V gene, CDR1 is SGDLS and CDR2 is YYNGEE. CDR3 size: 13 residues. Trimming left V 0 bases short and J 8 bases short, with 11 bases between. CDR3 protein: CASSVVEGSGYTF. In DNA, the CDR3 is TGTGCCAGCAGCGTAGTTGAGGGATCCGGCTACACCTTC.

This chain joins TRBV3-1 (or the pseudogene TRBV3-2) and TRBJ1-2, with D perhaps TRBD1 (6 bases). This CDR3 has 14 amino acids. The V end lost 8 bases, the J end lost 2 bases, and 15 bases lay between the germline ends. Germline-derived CDR1 and CDR2 are LGHDT and YNNKEL (reference sequence). In DNA form, the CDR3 reads TGTGCCAGCGGACGACGGGACATCAACTATGGCTACACCTTC. Its translation: CASGRRDINYGYTF.

V usage is TRBV7-9 and J usage is TRBJ2-3, with D uncertain. Deletions cut 4 bases from V and 7 bases from J, with 12 bases between. This CDR3 contains 13 residues. CDR1 and CDR2 (germline): SEHNR, FQNEAQ (reference sequence). The chain's CDR3 is CASSSTLPHTQYF. CDR3 coding DNA: TGTGCCAGCAGCTCGACTCTTCCCCATACGCAGTATTTT.

The chain uses TRBV7-2 and TRBJ2-2; 9 nucleotides match TRBD1. This CDR3 is built from 15 residues. Trimming at V came to 5 bases and at J to 2 bases, leaving 3 bases not matched to a gene. The germline V gene has CDR1 SGHTA and CDR2 FQGNSA. The CDR3 DNA sequence: TGTGCCAGCAGCAAGGACAGGGGTAACACCGGGGAGCTGTTTTTT. It yields the protein CASSKDRGNTGELFF.

This clone was observed a single time. This chain links TRBV7-9 with TRBJ1-1; D is ambiguous. The CDR3 length is 15 residues. Trimming left V 1 base short and J 7 bases short, with 16 bases between. Germline V CDR1 and CDR2: SEHNR, FQNEAQ (reference sequence). CDR3 residues: CASSLGVRTRFEAFF. As DNA, the CDR3 is TGTGCCAGCAGCTTAGGTGTCAGAACACGATTTGAAGCTTTCTTT.

This clone occurred once. The chain employs TRBV4-1 and TRBJ2-5, with 13 bases that match TRBD2. The V and J ends lost 4 bases and 3 bases, in that order; junction bases with no gene match: 5. CDR1 is MGHRA and CDR2 is YSYEKL in the germline V gene. This CDR3 comprises 16 residues. The CDR3 sequence: CASSLLGTSGEETQYF. DNA for the CDR3: TGCGCCAGCAGCCTACTCGGGACTAGCGGGGAAGAGACCCAGTACTTC.

This rearrangement joins TRBV6-5 to TRBJ1-6; D is possibly TRBD1 (5 bases). This CDR3 is built from 16 residues. Germline CDR1 MNHEY, CDR2 SVGAGI. V lost 0 bases to trimming and J lost 6 bases, with 12 bases between them. For the CDR3, the DNA is TGTGCCAGCAGTTACTCTGGGGCGGCTGTTAATTCACCCCTCCACTTT. Its translation is CASSYSGAAVNSPLHF.